A selection of T cell receptor beta chains follows, all from one sample in a study of identical twins. TCRdb ran MiXCR on the 5' RACE reads and lists one entry per CDR3 protein. The sample consists of hundreds of thousands of distinct CDR3 sequences, 24% of them appearing once. The same data also contributed to another study, on T cells expressing NK-cell markers.

The sequencing sample was made of CD4+ T cells sorted from blood. These receptors all come from a young woman in good health. Each CDR3 is given with its conserved first and last residue. The order of the fields is J gene, D gene, clone size, V gene, CDR3 DNA, CDR3 protein. D genes are given only for firm matches. Size tells how often a clone was seen (once, few, many) or the class of an expanded clone, and some rows leave it out.

TRBJ2-1 - few TRBV6-2/TRBV6-3 TGTGCCAGCAGCTTCGTAGCAGGTGCGTCTTACAATGAGCAGTTCTTC CASSFVAGASYNEQFF
TRBJ1-5 - - TRBV7-9 TGTGCCAGTAGACTGGGCAATCAGCCCCAGCATTTT CASRLGNQPQHF
TRBJ1-1 TRBD1 - TRBV20-1 TGCAGTGCCGCGACAGGGGCGAACACTGAAGCTTTCTTT CSAATGANTEAFF
TRBJ2-7 TRBD2 - TRBV6-2/TRBV6-3 TGTGCCAGCCACTTGGCGGGAGGTCACTACGAGCAGTACTTC CASHLAGGHYEQYF
TRBJ2-1 TRBD2 - TRBV12-3/TRBV12-4 TGTGCCAGCACCTCTTCGGGACTAGCCCCCAATGAGCAGTTCTTC CASTSSGLAPNEQFF
TRBJ2-1 TRBD2 once TRBV20-1 TGCAGTGCTAGTGGGGGTTGGCGGGAGGGCTACAATGAGCAGTTCTTC CSASGGWREGYNEQFF
TRBJ2-2 - few TRBV30 TGTGCCTGGTGTCACGTCACCGGGGAGCTGTTTTTT CAWCHVTGELFF
TRBJ1-1 - - TRBV30 TGTGCCTGGAGTAGGAGTTCTGAAGCTTTCTTT CAWSRSSEAFF
TRBJ2-5 TRBD1 few TRBV5-5 TGTGCCAGCAGATCTTCAGGGGGCGCGGCAAAGGAGACCCAGTACTTC CASRSSGGAAKETQYF
TRBJ2-1 - once TRBV6-5 TGTGCCAGCAGTTATGGGGCGGGTACCTACAATGAGCAGTTCTTC CASSYGAGTYNEQFF